By proportion, the clone carrying this TCR beta chain is medium-sized. Its antigen is unidentified. This sample was included in a study of tumor-infiltrating lymphocytes in primary liver carcinoma. Across the whole study: Aged between 30 and 69 years, the patients were men and women. Study results and limitations: Only about 7.5-24% of top clones showed up in all five tumor regions. It was tumor-adjacent and tumor-blood pairs that overlapped less than tumor region pairs did.

Germline assignment: CDR1 SGHVS and CDR2 FQNEAQ. The CDR3 has 15 amino acids. V lost 5 bases to trimming and J lost 5 bases, with 16 bases between them. Co-extraction of both nucleic acids (RNA and DNA) used roughly 18-34 mg of unsorted bulk tissue. Researchers took samples from five separate regions of each tumor. A primer matching the constant region was used to make TCR beta cDNA from 500 to 600 ng of total RNA. Slightly modified ARM-PCR served as the procedure for the TCR beta libraries. These libraries came from three rounds of nested multiplex PCR. Researchers ran the first two PCR rounds for roughly 10 cycles each with TRBV1-TRBV30 forward primers and a C-beta reverse primer. TCRdb itself ran the multiplex PCR reads through MiXCR, one entry per CDR3 protein. Among roughly 22,000 distinct CDR3 sequences, more than 70% were seen once, and the ten largest hold 35% to 40%.

The V and J genes are TRBV7-8 and TRBJ2-1; no clear D gene. Material: liver tumor tissue from sampling region 2. The subset here: tumor region T2, inferior pole. The receptor comes from a woman in her 30s with primary liver carcinoma and hepatitis B virus infection. CDR3 protein: CASSHWGSRDNEQFF. The CDR3 coding sequence is TGTGCCAGCAGCCACTGGGGTTCTAGAGACAATGAGCAGTTCTTC.